Described below is a single T cell receptor (beta chain) sequence and its context. This entry belongs to a study of T cell responses to AZD1222 COVID-19 vaccine. Germline V CDR1 and CDR2: MGHDK, SYGVNS. This CDR3 region has 16 residues. The V end was cut by 7 bases, the J end by 4 bases, with 20 bases between. Some clones are missing from TCRdb's copy, which holds only in-frame ones; the method was immunoSEQ multiplex PCR. Of roughly 140,000 clones in the sample, roughly 89% were seen once. The TCR originated in an adult in good health. Material: peripheral blood, obtained on day 0 of AZD1222 vaccination. The chain couples TRBV25-1 to TRBJ2-1, with a weak D call TRBD1 (6 bases). As DNA, the CDR3 is TGTGCCAGCAACGAGGGACACCCGAATCTTTACAATGAGCAGTTCTTC. It codes for CASNEGHPNLYNEQFF.